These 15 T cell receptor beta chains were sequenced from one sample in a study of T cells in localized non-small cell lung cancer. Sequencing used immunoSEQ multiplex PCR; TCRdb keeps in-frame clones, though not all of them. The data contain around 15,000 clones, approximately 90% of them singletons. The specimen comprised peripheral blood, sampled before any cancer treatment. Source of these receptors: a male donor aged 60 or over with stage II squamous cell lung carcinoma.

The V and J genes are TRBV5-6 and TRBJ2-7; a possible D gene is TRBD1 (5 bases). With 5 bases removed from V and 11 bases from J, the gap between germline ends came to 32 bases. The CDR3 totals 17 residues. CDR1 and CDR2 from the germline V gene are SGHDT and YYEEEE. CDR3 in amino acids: CASSFLLGPDTHPYEYF. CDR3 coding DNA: TGTGCCAGCAGTTTTTTGTTGGGCCCGGACACCCACCCGTACGAGTACTTC.

The CDR3 DNA reads as TGTGCCAGTAGTACCTCCGGGACCCTACTAGTAGAGACCCAGTACTTC. Its translation is CASSTSGTLLVETQYF. V is TRBV19 and J is TRBJ2-5, with D perhaps matching TRBD1 or TRBD2 (5 bases each). Trimming stripped 4 bases from V and 4 bases from J, with 19 bases between. The V gene's germline CDR1 is LNHDA and CDR2 SQIVND (reference sequence). The length of the CDR3 is 16 residues. The whole variable domain, remainder taken from reference TRBV19 and TRBJ2-5, is DGGITQSPKYLFRKEGQNVTLSCEQNLNHDAMYWYRQDPGQGLRLIYYSQIVNDFQKGDIAEGYSVSREKKESFPLTVTSAQKNPTAFYLCASSTSGTLLVETQYFGPGTRLLVL.

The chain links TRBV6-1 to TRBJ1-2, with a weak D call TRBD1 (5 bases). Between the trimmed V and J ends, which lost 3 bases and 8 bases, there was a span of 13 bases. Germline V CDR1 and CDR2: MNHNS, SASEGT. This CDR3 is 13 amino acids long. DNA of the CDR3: TGTGCCAGCAGTGAGGGACTGGGAGGAGGCTACACCTTC. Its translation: CASSEGLGGGYTF.

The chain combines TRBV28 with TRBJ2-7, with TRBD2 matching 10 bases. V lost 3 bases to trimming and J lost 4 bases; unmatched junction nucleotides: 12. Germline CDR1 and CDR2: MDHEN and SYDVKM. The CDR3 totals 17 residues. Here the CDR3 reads CASSFRTSGTRHYEQYF. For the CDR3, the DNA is TGTGCCAGCAGTTTTCGGACTAGCGGAACGAGACATTACGAGCAGTACTTC. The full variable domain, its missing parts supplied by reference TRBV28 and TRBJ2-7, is DVKVTQSSRYLVKRTGEKVFLECVQDMDHENMFWYRQDPGLGLRLIYFSYDVKMKEKGDIPEGYSVSREKKERFSLILESASTNQTSMYLCASSFRTSGTRHYEQYFGPGTRLTVT.

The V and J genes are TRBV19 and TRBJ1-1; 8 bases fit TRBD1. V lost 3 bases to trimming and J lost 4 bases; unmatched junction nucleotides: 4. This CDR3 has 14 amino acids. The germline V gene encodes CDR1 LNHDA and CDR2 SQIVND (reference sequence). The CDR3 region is CASSIQGARTEAFF. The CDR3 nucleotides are TGTGCCAGTAGTATCCAGGGGGCCCGCACTGAAGCTTTCTTT.

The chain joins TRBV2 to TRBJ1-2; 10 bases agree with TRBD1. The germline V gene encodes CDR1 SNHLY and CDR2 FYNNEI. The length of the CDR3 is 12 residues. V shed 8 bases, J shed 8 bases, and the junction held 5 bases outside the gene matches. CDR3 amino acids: CASSRTGGGYTF. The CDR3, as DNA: TGTGCCAGCTCCCGGACAGGGGGAGGCTACACCTTC.

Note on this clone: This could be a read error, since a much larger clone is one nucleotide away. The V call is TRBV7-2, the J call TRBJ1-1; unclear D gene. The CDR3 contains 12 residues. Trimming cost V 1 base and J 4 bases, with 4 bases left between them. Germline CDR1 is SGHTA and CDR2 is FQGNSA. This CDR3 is CASSLGITEAFF. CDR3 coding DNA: TGTGCCAGCAGCTTAGGTATCACTGAAGCTTTCTTT.

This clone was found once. The DNA for the CDR3 is TGTGCCAGCAGCTTAAGGCCCGGACTAGCGGGAGGCGAGCAGTACTTC. Translated: CASSLRPGLAGGEQYF. V usage is TRBV7-3 and J usage is TRBJ2-7; 14 bases align to TRBD2. J gave up 6 bases and V 1 base, and 5 bases lay outside the gene matches. Germline V CDR1 and CDR2: SGHTA, FQGTGA. CDR3 size: 16 residues.

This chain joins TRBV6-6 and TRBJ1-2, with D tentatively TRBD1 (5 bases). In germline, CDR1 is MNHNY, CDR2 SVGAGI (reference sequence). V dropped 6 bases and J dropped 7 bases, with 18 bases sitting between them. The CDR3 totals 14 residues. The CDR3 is CASSSTGFSGGYTF. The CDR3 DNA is TGTGCCAGCAGCTCTACAGGATTCTCGGGTGGCTACACCTTC.

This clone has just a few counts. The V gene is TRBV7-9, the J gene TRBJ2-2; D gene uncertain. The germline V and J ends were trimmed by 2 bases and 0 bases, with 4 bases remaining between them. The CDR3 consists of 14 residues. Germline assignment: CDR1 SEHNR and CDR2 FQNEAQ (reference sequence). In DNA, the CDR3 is TGTGCCAGCAGCTTATTAACGAACACCGGGGAGCTGTTTTTT. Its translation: CASSLLTNTGELFF.

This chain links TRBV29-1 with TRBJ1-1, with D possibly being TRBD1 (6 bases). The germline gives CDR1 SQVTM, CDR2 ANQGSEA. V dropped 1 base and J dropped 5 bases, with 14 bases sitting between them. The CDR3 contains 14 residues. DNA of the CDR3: TGCAGCGTTGAAGTTCGGGGGCGGTCGACTGAAGCTTTCTTT. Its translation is CSVEVRGRSTEAFF.

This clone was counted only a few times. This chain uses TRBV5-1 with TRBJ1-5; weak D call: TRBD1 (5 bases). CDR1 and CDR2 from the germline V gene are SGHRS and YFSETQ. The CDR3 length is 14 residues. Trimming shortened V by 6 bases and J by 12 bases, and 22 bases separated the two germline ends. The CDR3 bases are TGCGCCAGCATCCCCGTTGGGGGGAAAGTAGACCAGCATTTT. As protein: CASIPVGGKVDQHF.

This CDR3 reads CASSFLTQASGYTF. The CDR3 DNA reads as TGTGCCAGCAGTTTCCTGACTCAAGCTAGCGGCTACACCTTC. V usage is TRBV28 and J usage is TRBJ1-2; D gene uncertain. Trimming left V 3 bases short and J 8 bases short, with 16 bases between. The CDR3 extends over 14 amino acids. CDR1 MDHEN and CDR2 SYDVKM come from the germline V gene.

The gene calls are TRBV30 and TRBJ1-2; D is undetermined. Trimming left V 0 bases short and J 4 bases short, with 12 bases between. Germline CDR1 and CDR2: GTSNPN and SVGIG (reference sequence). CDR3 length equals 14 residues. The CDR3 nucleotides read TGTGCCTGGAGTGTATCCGCAACCTCCTATGGCTACACCTTC. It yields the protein CAWSVSATSYGYTF.

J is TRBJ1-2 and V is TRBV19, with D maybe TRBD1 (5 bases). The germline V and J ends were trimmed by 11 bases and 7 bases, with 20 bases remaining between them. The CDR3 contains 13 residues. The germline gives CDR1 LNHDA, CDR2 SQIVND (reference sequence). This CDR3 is CASSGTAIGGYTF. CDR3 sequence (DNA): TGTGCCTCATCCGGGACGGCTATAGGTGGCTACACCTTC.